This TCR beta chain was captured by sequencing in a study of monozygotic twins with inflammatory bowel disease (dated by TCRdb to about 2019). Background on the whole study: In total, 28 monozygotic twin pairs made up the full study: 19 Danish pairs, all IBD-discordant, plus nine German pairs, of which four were IBD-concordant and five were IBD-discordant. Disease-associated traits were sought mainly through comparisons between IBD patients and their genetically identical healthy co-twins within discordant pairs. Each individual had, on average, about 151 000 unique TCRalpha sequences and 181 000 unique TCRbeta sequences available for analysis. Study-wide findings and limitations: Because patients received different immunosuppressive treatments, the repertoires may have picked up extra background noise and variability between individuals. No single strong signal or clonotype linked to IBD turned up in the results, so the idea that one exists was not supported. Compared with healthy twins, IBD patients shared fewer clonotypes with other individuals, and the difference was most pronounced in patients with signs of disease activity. Repertoire similarity did not differ between concordant and discordant twins, possibly due to limited statistical power. The analysis was unable to tell different T cell subtypes apart. A decrease in TCRbeta repertoire diversity, as measured by inverse Simpson index, was observed in IBD patients compared with their healthy co-twins.

Libraries were constructed by 5' RACE. The input for every TCR library was 3500 ng of total RNA. For each sample, cDNA was synthesized in eight separate reactions using SMARTScribe reverse transcriptase. During cDNA synthesis, template switching introduced unique molecular identifiers that contained a 6-nucleotide sample barcode. TCRalpha and TCRbeta cDNA was amplified by two nested PCRs of approximately 17 and 9 cycles, with bead purification after each PCR. Before amplification, the cDNA was treated with uracil DNA-glycosylase and purified using the QIAquick PCR purification kit. In the second PCR, Illumina TruSeq-compatible adapters and sample-specific barcodes were added. TapeStation and Qubit were used to check library quality and concentration, and around 5.2 ng of each library went into the pool. Sequencing of pooled libraries was carried out on an Illumina HiSeq2500 single-index Rapid Run using 2 x 100 bp reads and custom sequencing primers. The authors processed their data as follows. UMI-based consensus assembly with MiGEC version 1.2.6 was used to correct PCR and sequencing errors. V(D)J alignment, clonotype assembly and CDR3 extraction were performed with MiXCR version 2.1.1. To normalise gene usage, clonotype sharing and MAIT/NKT TCR abundance, the analysis used the top 1000, 10 000 and 20 000 clonotypes per sample. Diversity was computed as the inverse Simpson index with the vegan R package after downsampling to 27 000 UMIs. Statistical testing used paired Mann-Whitney U tests on the discordant twin pairs and applied Benjamini-Hochberg correction for multiple testing. TCRdb reprocessed the reads; each CDR3 protein sequence makes one entry, and DNA is unavailable. These V and J calls are TCRdb output, not the study's own analysis. This sample's table has entries for 110,000 to 150,000 distinct CDR3 sequences. The biggest ten clones account for roughly 1.2% of the sample.

About this clonotype: Its binding antigen is unknown.

From each donor, an approximately 2.7 ml peripheral blood sample was collected into PAXgene tubes and kept at -80 degrees C. Without any T cell sorting, total RNA was extracted from whole blood using the PAXgene blood miRNA kit on an automated QIAcube. Deep TCRalpha and TCRbeta repertoire profiling with unique molecular barcoding was performed on peripheral blood of monozygotic twin pairs concordant or discordant for inflammatory bowel disease. Smoking habits were recorded for all twin pairs, and individuals were classified as current, former or never smokers. Its CDR3 holds 16 amino acids, cysteine through phenylalanine. No DNA was logged. The germline V gene sets CDR1 to SGHVS and CDR2 to FQNEAQ.

The clonotype was recovered from a human donor with ulcerative colitis or Crohn's disease, or a healthy co-twin of an affected twin (not recorded which). Recombination joined TRBV7-8 with TRBJ2-1; TCRdb outputs TRBD1, but without DNA this stays unchecked. What was sequenced was blood. The CDR3 protein is CASSSGRGDVLDEQFF.